These T cell receptor beta chains were read from a single sample in a study of blood T cell repertoires in COVID-19. Measured with immunoSEQ multiplex PCR; TCRdb has only the in-frame clones, and not every one. The sample includes hundreds of thousands of clones, 65% to 85% of them seen just once. The sample consisted of PBMCs or T cells enriched from blood (not recorded which). These receptors were collected from a woman aged 55-70 years who had recovered from COVID-19. CDR3s include the opening cysteine and the closing phenylalanine or tryptophan. The D gene is left open where the match is weak. Rows give clone size only sometimes, using once, few, many, or a class for an expanded clone.

V: TRBV10-3
D: TRBD1
size: .
J: TRBJ1-4
DNA: TGTGCCACAGGGGACAGGGATGGCGAAAAACTGTTTTTT
CDR3: CATGDRDGEKLFF

V: TRBV7-2
D: .
size: .
J: TRBJ2-4
DNA: TGTGCCAGCAGCTTATTGGGAGAAAACATTCAGTACTTC
CDR3: CASSLLGENIQYF

V: TRBV5-6
D: .
size: .
J: TRBJ1-6
DNA: TGTGCCAGCAGCACCGTTCAGGGGTCGAATTCACCCCTCCACTTT
CDR3: CASSTVQGSNSPLHF

V: TRBV9
D: TRBD1
size: .
J: TRBJ2-1
DNA: TGTGCCAGCAGCGCGGACAGGGACAATGAGCAGTTCTTC
CDR3: CASSADRDNEQFF

V: TRBV6-4
D: .
size: .
J: TRBJ2-7
DNA: TGTGCCAGCAGCCGCCAGGGGGGAAGCGAGCAGTACTTC
CDR3: CASSRQGGSEQYF

V: TRBV2
D: .
size: .
J: TRBJ2-2
DNA: TGTGCCAGCAGAGAAAGGGGGAACGGGGAGCTGTTTTTT
CDR3: CASRERGNGELFF

V: TRBV4-1
D: .
size: .
J: TRBJ2-7
DNA: TGCGCCAGCAGCCAAGCGGGAAAAGTCTCCTTCTACGAGCAGTACTTC
CDR3: CASSQAGKVSFYEQYF

V: TRBV5-3
D: .
size: .
J: TRBJ2-1
DNA: TGTGCCAGAAGCTTGGTATTAGCTTGGGATGAGCAGTTCTTC
CDR3: CARSLVLAWDEQFF

V: TRBV6-1
D: TRBD2
size: .
J: TRBJ2-3
DNA: TGTGCCAGCAGTGGACTAGCGGGAGGGCCTGGCACAGATACGCAGTATTTT
CDR3: CASSGLAGGPGTDTQYF

V: TRBV19
D: .
size: .
J: TRBJ1-2
DNA: TGTGCCAGTAGCTTCCCCGGGACACCCTATGGCTACACCTTC
CDR3: CASSFPGTPYGYTF

V: TRBV3-1/TRBV3-2
D: TRBD1
size: .
J: TRBJ2-2
DNA: TGTGCCAGCAGCCCGGCCGACAGGGCCGGCACCGGGGAGCTGTTTTTT
CDR3: CASSPADRAGTGELFF

V: TRBV29-1
D: TRBD2
size: .
J: TRBJ2-2
DNA: TGCAGCGTGACTAGCGGGGTTTACACCGGGGAGCTGTTTTTT
CDR3: CSVTSGVYTGELFF

V: TRBV7-9
D: .
size: few
J: TRBJ1-2
DNA: TGTGCCAGCAGCTTCGGTGGTGACTACACCTTC
CDR3: CASSFGGDYTF

V: TRBV4-2
D: .
size: .
J: TRBJ2-1
DNA: TGTGCCAGCAGCCAACCCGGGTCCCCAGGGAATGAGCAGTTCTTC
CDR3: CASSQPGSPGNEQFF

V: TRBV7-2
D: .
size: .
J: TRBJ1-5
DNA: TGTGCCAGCAGCTTATTCGCCGGGGTTGGTCAGCCCCAGCATTTT
CDR3: CASSLFAGVGQPQHF

V: TRBV19
D: .
size: .
J: TRBJ2-1
DNA: TGTGCCAGTAGTCTGAGCTCCTACAATGAGCAGTTCTTC
CDR3: CASSLSSYNEQFF

V: TRBV3-1/TRBV3-2
D: .
size: .
J: TRBJ1-2
DNA: TGTGCCAGCACCATGGGTACAGCTAACTATGGCTACACCTTC
CDR3: CASTMGTANYGYTF

V: TRBV6-5
D: TRBD1
size: .
J: TRBJ1-1
DNA: TGTGCCAGTGACAGGGGGTCGTTGAACACTGAAGCTTTCTTT
CDR3: CASDRGSLNTEAFF

V: TRBV28
D: TRBD1
size: .
J: TRBJ2-7
DNA: TGTGCCAGCAGTTTAAGGCAGGGGGCCTACGAGCAGTACTTC
CDR3: CASSLRQGAYEQYF

V: TRBV10-3
D: .
size: once
J: TRBJ2-3
DNA: TGTGCCATCAGGACGGGGGATACGCAGTATTTT
CDR3: CAIRTGDTQYF

V: TRBV12-3/TRBV12-4
D: .
size: .
J: TRBJ1-2
DNA: TGTGCCAGCAGGTCCACAGGGACCTATGGCTACACCTTC
CDR3: CASRSTGTYGYTF

V: TRBV4-1
D: .
size: .
J: TRBJ2-1
DNA: TGCGCCAGCAGCCAAGAGGTGGGAGGAACATGGAATGAGCAGTTCTTC
CDR3: CASSQEVGGTWNEQFF

V: TRBV12-5
D: TRBD1
size: .
J: TRBJ1-5
DNA: TGTGCTAGTGCCACGACAGGGACGAACAATCAGCCCCAGCATTTT
CDR3: CASATTGTNNQPQHF

V: TRBV25-1
D: .
size: .
J: TRBJ2-7
DNA: TGTGCCAGCAGTCGAACGGGGCAGGGAGGATGGGAGCAGTACTTC
CDR3: CASSRTGQGGWEQYF

V: TRBV2
D: TRBD2
size: .
J: TRBJ2-1
DNA: TGTGCCAGCAGGCTGGGGGCGGGAGGACATGAGCAGTTCTTC
CDR3: CASRLGAGGHEQFF

V: TRBV7-3
D: TRBD2
size: .
J: TRBJ2-3
DNA: TGTGCCAGCAGCTTCGCGGGGGGAGGGACAGATACGCAGTATTTT
CDR3: CASSFAGGGTDTQYF

V: TRBV10-2
D: .
size: .
J: TRBJ2-3
DNA: TGCGCCAGCAGTGAGTCCTACACAGATACGCAGTATTTT
CDR3: CASSESYTDTQYF

V: TRBV4-3
D: TRBD1
size: .
J: TRBJ1-6
DNA: TGCGCCAGCAGCCAGGACAGGTTGAGCTCCTATAATTCACCCCTCCACTTT
CDR3: CASSQDRLSSYNSPLHF

V: TRBV12-3/TRBV12-4
D: .
size: .
J: TRBJ1-4
DNA: TGTGCCAGCAGCCGACAACGAAATGAAAAACTGTTTTTT
CDR3: CASSRQRNEKLFF